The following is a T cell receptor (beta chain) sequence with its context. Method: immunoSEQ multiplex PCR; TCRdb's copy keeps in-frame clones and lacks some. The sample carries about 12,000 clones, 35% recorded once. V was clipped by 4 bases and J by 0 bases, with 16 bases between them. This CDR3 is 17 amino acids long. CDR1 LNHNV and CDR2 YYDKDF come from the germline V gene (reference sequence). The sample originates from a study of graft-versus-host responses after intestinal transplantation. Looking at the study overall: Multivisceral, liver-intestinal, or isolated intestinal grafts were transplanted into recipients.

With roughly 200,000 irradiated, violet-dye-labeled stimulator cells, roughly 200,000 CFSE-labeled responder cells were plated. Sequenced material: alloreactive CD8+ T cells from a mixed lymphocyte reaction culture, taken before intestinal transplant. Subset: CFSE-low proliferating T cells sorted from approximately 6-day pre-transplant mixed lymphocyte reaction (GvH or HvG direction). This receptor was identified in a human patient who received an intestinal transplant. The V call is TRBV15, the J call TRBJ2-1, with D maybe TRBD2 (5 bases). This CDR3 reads CATSTPPPGISYNEQFF. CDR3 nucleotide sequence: TGTGCCACCAGCACCCCGCCCCCGGGAATCTCCTACAATGAGCAGTTCTTC.